This T cell receptor (beta chain) emerged from a study of blood T cell repertoires in COVID-19. This table comes from immunoSEQ multiplex PCR, and its TCRdb copy is limited to in-frame clones, with some not included. The table has 60,000 to 80,000 clones, around 80% seen once. The CDR3 runs to 17 residues. This clone showed up just a few times. This receptor was identified in a man aged 50-59 years with COVID-19, enrolled during active disease. Sequencing was done on a sample of peripheral blood. The rearrangement uses TRBV21-1 and TRBJ2-7; the table's TRBD1 call for D was not verified on the DNA. TRBV21-1 is a pseudogene locus. Written as DNA, the CDR3 is TGTGCCAGCAGCCTCGGACAGGGGCGTCCCGTTTTCTACGAGCAGTACTTC. Its protein product is CASSLGQGRPVFYEQYF.